This T cell receptor (beta chain) was found in a study of blood T cell repertoires in COVID-19. Study-level background: COVID-19 samples from acute and convalescent phases originated in the United States, Italy and Spain.

The Seattle patients joined while their infection was active and were tracked longitudinally afterward. V gave up 0 bases and J gave up 0 bases, with 6 bases separating them. CDR3 length: 15 amino acids. Per germline, CDR1 LNHDA and CDR2 SQIVND (reference sequence). Original methodology: Reference gene primer amplification in the assay estimated nucleated cell counts. The protocol was immunoSEQ multiplex PCR, while the TCRdb copy is restricted to in-frame clones and leaves out a portion. The DNA was the basis for D and trimming; V, J and clone size are from that table. Of more than 95,000 clones in the sample, 60% to 80% were seen once.

The sequence derives from an older man with COVID-19, enrolled during active disease. Sequences were obtained from peripheral blood. This rearrangement joins TRBV19 to TRBJ1-5; no clear D gene. As DNA, the CDR3 is TGTGCCAGTAGTATAGACAGGTATAGCAATCAGCCCCAGCATTTT. The encoded protein is CASSIDRYSNQPQHF.